The T cell receptor beta chain described here comes from a study of T cells in Graves' hyperthyroidism and ophthalmopathy. The study's findings and limits: Using 13 V-J features, a model discriminated ophthalmopathy from stable hyperthyroidism.

The CDR3 is 12 residues long. The germline gives CDR1 MNHNS, CDR2 SASEGT. The V and J ends lost 4 bases and 5 bases respectively, with 9 bases between them. The sample holds one count of this clonotype. Its antigen is still unknown. This could be a read error, since a much larger clone is one nucleotide away. The CDR3 carries no conserved terminal phenylalanine or tryptophan, so it likely arises from a read error. The CDR3 regions of TCR beta were amplified from RNA transcripts. The primer set for the first-round RT-PCR of the TCR CDR3 was HTBI. TCRdb recomputed calls from the multiplex PCR reads with MiXCR, one row per CDR3 protein. The table has under 400,000 distinct CDR3 sequences, 18% seen once.

The receptor comes from a woman aged 40 to 49 with Graves' ophthalmopathy. The source material was blood. This chain connects TRBV6-1 to TRBJ2-7; D is unclear. DNA for the CDR3: TGTGCCAGCAGTGGGGCACCGGACGAGCAGTACCTC. Its protein product is CASSGAPDEQYL.